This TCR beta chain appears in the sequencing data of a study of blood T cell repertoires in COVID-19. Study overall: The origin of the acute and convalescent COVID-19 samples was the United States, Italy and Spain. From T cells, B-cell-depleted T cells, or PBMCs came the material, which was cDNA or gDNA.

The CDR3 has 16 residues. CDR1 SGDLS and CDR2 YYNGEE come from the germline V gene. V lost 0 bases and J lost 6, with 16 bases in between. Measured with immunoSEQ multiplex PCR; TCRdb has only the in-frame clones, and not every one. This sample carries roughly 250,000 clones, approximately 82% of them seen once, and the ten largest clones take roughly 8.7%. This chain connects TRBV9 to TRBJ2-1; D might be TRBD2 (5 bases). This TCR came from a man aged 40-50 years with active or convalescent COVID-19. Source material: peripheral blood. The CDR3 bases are TGTGCCAGCAGCGTAGGAGGGCTAGGGCCCCTCAATGAGCAGTTCTTC. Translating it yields CASSVGGLGPLNEQFF.